This entry features one T cell receptor beta chain sequence. Its cognate antigen is unknown. These data belong to a study of T cell repertoires in cytomegalovirus infection. Study-wide context: Matching HLA type, along with CMV infection, was indicated by public TCR beta signatures. Study-level findings and limits: Summed frequency of public TCR beta families distinguished CMV carriers with the relevant HLA.

The CDR3 is 13 amino acids. V was cut by 6 bases and J by 5 bases, with 11 bases left in between. CDR1 KGHSH and CDR2 LQKENI come from the germline V gene. TCRdb redid the calling of the reads with MiXCR, one entry per CDR3 protein. The table shows a few hundred thousand distinct CDR3 sequences, with around 29% occurring only once. The chain recombines TRBV18 with TRBJ2-1; D gene unclear. Here the sequenced sample was cultured PBMCs, taken from culture after CMV antigen stimulation. The clonotype originates from a human donor in good health (CMV status not recorded). Some clones in this sample may be carry-over from other donors' samples. CDR3 in DNA: TGTGCCAGCTCCCGCGGCCCAAACAATGAGCAGTTCTTC. Translation: CASSRGPNNEQFF.